This T cell receptor beta chain was captured by sequencing in a study of OX40 agonist ivuxolimab in advanced cancers. Across the whole study: It was ivuxolimab, an agonistic anti-OX40 (CD134) antibody, that patients were treated with.

TCRdb's copy holds only in-frame clones and misses some; the assay was immunoSEQ multiplex PCR. The sample records about 17,000 clones, approximately 73% being singletons. Sample: CD4+ or CD8+ T cells sorted from blood, taken in a trial of the OX40 agonist ivuxolimab. The receptor was derived from an adult with an advanced solid tumor such as melanoma, head and neck, liver or kidney cancer.

The CDR3 protein is CASSVGVGTQETQYF. The DNA of the CDR3 is TGTGCCAGCAGCGTAGGTGTAGGGACCCAAGAGACCCAGTACTTC. This chain connects TRBV9 to TRBJ2-5; the D call may be TRBD1 or TRBD2 (5 bases each). This CDR3 contains 15 residues. The V gene lost 0 bases and the J gene lost 1 base, with 10 bases spanning the gap. Germline values: CDR1 SGDLS, CDR2 YYNGEE.